This T cell receptor (beta chain) was documented in a study of blood T cell repertoires in COVID-19. Original data processing: Quantification of nucleated cells was approximated via reference gene primer amplification. Some clones are missing from TCRdb's copy, which holds only in-frame ones; the method was immunoSEQ multiplex PCR. For V, J and clone size, that table is used; D and trimming come from the DNA. The table includes roughly 220,000 clones, about 88% detected once. V lost 2 bases and J lost 2, with 13 bases in between. Germline V gene data show CDR1 as LGHNA and CDR2 as YNFKEQ. The CDR3 consists of 16 residues.

The sequenced material came from PBMCs or T cells enriched from blood (not recorded which). The V gene is TRBV4-2, the J gene TRBJ1-5, with D tentatively TRBD1 (5 bases). The origin of this receptor is a woman in her twenties or thirties who had recovered from COVID-19. The DNA of the CDR3 is TGTGCCAGCAGCCAAAGTCAGGGAACAGGCAATCAGCCCCAGCATTTT. Translated, it gives CASSQSQGTGNQPQHF.